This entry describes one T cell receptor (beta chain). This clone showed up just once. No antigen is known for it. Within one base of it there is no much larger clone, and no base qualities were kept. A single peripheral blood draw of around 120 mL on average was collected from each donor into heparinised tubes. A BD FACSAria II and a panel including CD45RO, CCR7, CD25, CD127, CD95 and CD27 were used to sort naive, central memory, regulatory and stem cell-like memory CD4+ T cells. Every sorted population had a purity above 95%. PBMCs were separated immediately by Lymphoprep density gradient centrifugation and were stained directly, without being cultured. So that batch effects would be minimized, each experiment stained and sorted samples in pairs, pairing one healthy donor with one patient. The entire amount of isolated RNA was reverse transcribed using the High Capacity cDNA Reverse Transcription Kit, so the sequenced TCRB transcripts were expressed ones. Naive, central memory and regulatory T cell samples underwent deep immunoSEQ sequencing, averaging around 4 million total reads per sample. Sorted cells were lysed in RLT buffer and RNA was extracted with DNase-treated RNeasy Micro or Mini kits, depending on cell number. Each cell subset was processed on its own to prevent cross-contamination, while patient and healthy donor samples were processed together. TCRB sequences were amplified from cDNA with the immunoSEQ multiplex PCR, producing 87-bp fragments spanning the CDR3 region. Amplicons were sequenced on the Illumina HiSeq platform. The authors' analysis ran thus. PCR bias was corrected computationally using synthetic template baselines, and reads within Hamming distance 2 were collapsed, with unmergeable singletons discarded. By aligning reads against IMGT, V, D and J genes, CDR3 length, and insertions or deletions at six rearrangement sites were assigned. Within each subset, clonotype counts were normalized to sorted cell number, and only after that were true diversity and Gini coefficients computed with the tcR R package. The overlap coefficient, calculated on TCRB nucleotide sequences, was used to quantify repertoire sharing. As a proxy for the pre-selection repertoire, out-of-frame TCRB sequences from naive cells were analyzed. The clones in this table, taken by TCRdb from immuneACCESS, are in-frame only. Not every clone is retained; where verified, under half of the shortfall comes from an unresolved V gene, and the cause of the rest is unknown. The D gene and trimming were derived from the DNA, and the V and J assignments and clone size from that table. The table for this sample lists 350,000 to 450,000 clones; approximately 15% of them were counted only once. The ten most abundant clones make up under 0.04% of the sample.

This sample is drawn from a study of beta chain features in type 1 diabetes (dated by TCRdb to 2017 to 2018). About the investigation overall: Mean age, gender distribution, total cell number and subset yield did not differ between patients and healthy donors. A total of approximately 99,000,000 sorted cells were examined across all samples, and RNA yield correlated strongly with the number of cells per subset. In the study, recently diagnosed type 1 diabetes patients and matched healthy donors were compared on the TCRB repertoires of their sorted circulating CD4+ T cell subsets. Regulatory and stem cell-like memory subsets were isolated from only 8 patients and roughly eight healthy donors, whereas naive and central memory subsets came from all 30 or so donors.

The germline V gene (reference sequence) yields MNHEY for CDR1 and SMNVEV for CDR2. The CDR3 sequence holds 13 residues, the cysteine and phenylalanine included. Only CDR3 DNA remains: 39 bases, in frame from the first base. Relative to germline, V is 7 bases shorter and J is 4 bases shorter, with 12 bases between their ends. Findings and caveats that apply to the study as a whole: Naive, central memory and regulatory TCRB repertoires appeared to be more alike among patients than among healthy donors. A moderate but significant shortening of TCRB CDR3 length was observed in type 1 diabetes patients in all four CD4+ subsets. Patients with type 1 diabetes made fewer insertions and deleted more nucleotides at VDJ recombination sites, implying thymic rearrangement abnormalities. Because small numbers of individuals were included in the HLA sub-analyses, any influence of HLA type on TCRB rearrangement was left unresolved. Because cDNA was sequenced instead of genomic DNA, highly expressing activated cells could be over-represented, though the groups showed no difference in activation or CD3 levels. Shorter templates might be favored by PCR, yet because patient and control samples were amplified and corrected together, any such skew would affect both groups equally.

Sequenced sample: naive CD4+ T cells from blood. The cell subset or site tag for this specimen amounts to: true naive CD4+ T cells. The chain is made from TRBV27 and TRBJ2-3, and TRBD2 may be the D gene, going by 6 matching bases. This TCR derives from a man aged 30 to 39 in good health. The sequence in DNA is TGTGCCAGCACCGGGGGTGGGGCAGATACGCAGTATTTT. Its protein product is CASTGGGADTQYF.